This passage covers 15 T cell receptor beta chains from one sample sequenced in a study of cytomegalovirus exposure and HLA in healthy donors. Using immunoSEQ multiplex PCR, the repertoire was profiled, and TCRdb retains in-frame clones only, with some absent. Among 95,000 to 120,000 clones, around 85% were seen once, and the ten largest hold over 2.5%. The sequenced sample consisted of PBMCs. The receptor source for this set is a woman younger than 30 in good health and CMV-seronegative.

The J gene is TRBJ1-2, the V gene TRBV14, with D possibly matching TRBD1 (5 bases). The CDR3 covers 17 residues. Germline V gene lookup returns CDR1 SGHDN and CDR2 FVKESK. With 3 bases removed from V and 1 base from J, the gap between germline ends came to 18 bases. The CDR3 sequence: CASSQSRVGDNNYGYTF. CDR3 DNA sequence: TGTGCCAGCAGCCAGTCTCGCGTAGGGGATAATAACTATGGCTACACCTTC.

This clone has just one count. The V and J genes are TRBV9 and TRBJ1-3; D is perhaps TRBD1 (5 bases). The CDR3 length is 12 residues. CDR1 and CDR2 from the germline V gene are SGDLS and YYNGEE. V lost 4 bases and J lost 11, with 13 bases in between. CDR3 coding DNA: TGTGCCAGCAGCTCAGGGTCTAGGGCCATATATTTT. Amino acid sequence: CASSSGSRAIYF.

The rearrangement joins TRBV2 to TRBJ1-2; 9 positions match TRBD1. The CDR3 loop spans 15 amino acids. J gave up 4 bases and V 6 bases, and 9 bases lay outside the gene matches. Germline loops: CDR1 SNHLY, CDR2 FYNNEI. The CDR3 is CASRTGTGLLYGYTF. In nucleotides, the CDR3 is TGTGCCAGCAGGACCGGGACAGGGCTTCTCTATGGCTACACCTTC.

The chain is built from TRBV5-6 and TRBJ1-1; unclear D gene. Trimming left V 4 bases short and J 0 bases short, with 13 bases between. From germline, CDR1 is SGHDT and CDR2 YYEEEE. The CDR3 is 15 residues long. The chain's CDR3 is CASSGGYLVNTEAFF. CDR3 bases: TGTGCCAGCAGCGGAGGTTATTTGGTGAACACTGAAGCTTTCTTT.

Comments on this clone: Different DNA sequences within this sample yield the same CDR3. The rearrangement links TRBV5-1 to TRBJ2-7; 9 nucleotides line up with TRBD1. CDR1 is SGHRS and CDR2 is YFSETQ in the germline V gene. J was trimmed by 1 base and V by 0 bases; bases with no gene match: 2. This CDR3 region has 15 residues. DNA of the CDR3: TGCGCCAGCAGCTTGGCGGGACAGGGTTCCTACGAGCAGTACTTC. As protein: CASSLAGQGSYEQYF.

V and J are TRBV7-9 and TRBJ1-5; D is undetermined. Germline-derived CDR1 and CDR2 are SEHNR and FQNEAQ (reference sequence). V was trimmed by 5 bases and J by 3 bases, leaving 8 bases between them. The CDR3 runs to 13 residues. The CDR3 spells CASSKGVNQPQHF. Written as DNA, the CDR3 is TGTGCCAGCAGCAAGGGAGTCAATCAGCCCCAGCATTTT.

This rearrangement joins TRBV5-4 to TRBJ1-2; weak D call: TRBD1 (5 bases). V was cut by 2 bases and J by 7 bases, with 12 bases left in between. CDR3 length: 13 amino acids. CDR1 is SGHNT, CDR2 YYREEE, per germline (reference sequence). For the CDR3, the DNA is TGTGCCAGCAGCTTTCCAGGGCCGTCTGGCTACACCTTC. It yields the protein CASSFPGPSGYTF.

V is TRBV27 and J is TRBJ2-7; tentative D call: TRBD2 (6 bases). Germline V lookup: CDR1 MNHEY, CDR2 SMNVEV (reference sequence). This CDR3 spans 15 amino acids. V lost 7 bases, J lost 1 base, and 17 bases lay in between. The CDR3 reads CASKGRGGRSYEQYF. CDR3 DNA: TGTGCCAGCAAGGGGCGAGGAGGGAGGTCCTACGAGCAGTACTTC.

The rearrangement joins TRBV15 to TRBJ2-2; 8 nucleotides align to TRBD1. The ends lost 6 bases at V and 7 bases at J; junction bases unmatched: 7. The CDR3 runs 14 residues. Germline CDR1 is LNHNV and CDR2 is YYDKDF (reference sequence). As DNA, the CDR3 is TGTGCCACCAGGGACAGGGTTTATGTCGGGGAGCTGTTTTTT. Translation: CATRDRVYVGELFF.

Only one count was recorded for this clone. The chain is built from TRBV6-6 and TRBJ1-2, with 8 bases fitting TRBD1. V shed 5 bases, J shed 4 bases, and the junction held 9 bases outside the gene matches. The germline V gene has CDR1 MNHNY and CDR2 SVGAGI (reference sequence). This CDR3 has 15 amino acids. The CDR3 is CASSPTGDGGYGYTF. The CDR3 DNA sequence: TGTGCCAGCAGTCCGACAGGGGATGGCGGCTATGGCTACACCTTC.

This rearrangement joins TRBV4-2 to TRBJ2-5; 9 bases are a match to TRBD2. Unmatched junction bases numbered 7, after V lost 1 base and J lost 1 base. Germline loops: CDR1 LGHNA, CDR2 YNFKEQ. The CDR3 spans 17 residues. CDR3 coding DNA: TGTGCCAGCAGCCAAGCTGGGGCTAGCGGGGCCCAAGAGACCCAGTACTTC. The encoded protein is CASSQAGASGAQETQYF.

This clone was found once. The gene calls are TRBV19 and TRBJ2-7, with 7 bases fitting TRBD1. The CDR3 is 15 amino acids. Germline CDR1 and CDR2: LNHDA and SQIVND (reference sequence). After removal of 3 bases from V and 3 bases from J, the junction contained 8 bases not matched to a gene. The CDR3 DNA reads TGTGCCAGTAGTATGGGGACAGATAGATTCTACGAGCAGTACTTC. Translating gives CASSMGTDRFYEQYF.

There are a few counts of this clone. The chain carries TRBV6-1 and TRBJ2-1; TRBD2 might be the D (7 bases). V was clipped by 2 bases and J by 8 bases, with 19 bases between them. CDR1 is MNHNS, CDR2 SASEGT, per germline. This CDR3 spans 16 amino acids. CDR3 region: CASSELPGGPTDEQFF. The CDR3 nucleotides read TGTGCCAGCAGTGAACTCCCGGGGGGCCCTACGGATGAGCAGTTCTTC.

The chain has TRBV27 and TRBJ1-5; TRBD1 matches 7 bases. The CDR3 has 14 residues. With 7 bases clipped from V and 4 bases from J, the junction kept 7 bases outside the gene matches. Germline V gives CDR1 MNHEY, CDR2 SMNVEV (reference sequence). CDR3 DNA sequence: TGTGCCAGCATCCGCAGGGGGTTTAATCAGCCCCAGCATTTT. This sequence encodes CASIRRGFNQPQHF.

V is TRBV5-8 and J is TRBJ1-2; 7 bases map to TRBD1. With V trimmed by 6 bases and J by 5 bases, 13 bases remained unmatched. This CDR3 region has 15 residues. The germline CDR1 and CDR2 sequences are SGHTS and YDEGEE. The CDR3 DNA follows: TGTGCCAGCAACCTGGGGGGACAGACTCGGTATGGCTACACCTTC. This gives the protein CASNLGGQTRYGYTF.